A selection of T cell receptor beta chains follows, all from one sample in a study of T cell responses to AZD1222 COVID-19 vaccine. The table came from immunoSEQ multiplex PCR; TCRdb's copy has only in-frame clones and leaves some out. The repertoire holds roughly 270,000 clones, with about 94% as singletons. This material consisted of peripheral blood, taken 28 days after the second AZD1222 dose. The receptors derive from an adult who received the AZD1222 COVID-19 vaccine. Both conserved end residues are part of each CDR3. Each record gives: CDR3 length, V gene, J gene, CDR3 protein.

>13|TRBV13|TRBJ1-1
CASSLDISAEAFF
>12|TRBV24-1|TRBJ1-1
CATPRTNTEAFF
>11|TRBV6-6|TRBJ1-1
CAIGVNAEAFF
>13|TRBV20-1|TRBJ1-5
CSASGTGFQPQHF
>16|TRBV7-9|TRBJ2-3
CASSRRGTGGTDTQYF
>15|TRBV10-3|TRBJ1-5
CAISDRLYSNQPQHF
>12|TRBV18|TRBJ2-1
CASSPRSDEQFF
>15|TRBV2|TRBJ1-5
CASRLDTGNNQPQHF
>14|TRBV7-9|TRBJ1-6
CASSPLPYNSPLHF
>13|TRBV27|TRBJ1-2
CASSLASGVSYTF
>12|TRBV2|TRBJ1-1
CASNEGNTEAFF
>13|TRBV5-4|TRBJ2-1
CASSLDRANEQFF
>14|TRBV19|TRBJ1-1
CASSDRDRGTQAFF
>14|TRBV20-1|TRBJ1-1
CSASVPGLDTEAFF
>13|TRBV2|TRBJ1-1
CASSEGVYTEAFF
>16|TRBV5-4|TRBJ1-1
CASSSLRGSLNTEAFF
>15|TRBV15|TRBJ1-3
CATSRDKASGNTIYF
>14|TRBV5-4|TRBJ2-1
CASSRALDGNEQFF
>15|TRBV28|TRBJ2-1
CASSSSGLAFYEQFF
>17|TRBV5-6|TRBJ2-2
CASSETRRTGVGGELFF
>14|TRBV5-1|TRBJ2-2
CASSLLAVTGELFF
>14|TRBV28|TRBJ1-2
CASSRTGGDYGYTF
>16|TRBV11-1|TRBJ2-2
CASSPPDRPNTGELFF
>12|TRBV10-3|TRBJ2-2
CATFQGAGELFF
>15|TRBV7-2|TRBJ1-4
CASSSGWGANEKLFF
>15|TRBV27|TRBJ1-5
CASSPWTKDNQPQHF
>15|TRBV5-1|TRBJ2-1
CASSTAVGTRGEQFF
>16|TRBV28|TRBJ1-2
CASIDRGRAVWYGYTF
>19|TRBV6-2/TRBV6-3|TRBJ2-7
CASSYPHGESSGTSYEQYF
>13|TRBV10-3|TRBJ1-1
CAISEDTRTEAFF
>11|TRBV20-1|TRBJ1-2
CSASWAYGYTF
>11|TRBV20-1|TRBJ1-2
CSAGQGRGYTF
>12|TRBV3-1/TRBV3-2|TRBJ1-4
CASSSINEKLFF
>13|TRBV6-5|TRBJ2-7
CASSPPGAYEQYF
>15|TRBV4-3|TRBJ2-1
CASSQEAASYNEQFF
>14|TRBV5-4|TRBJ1-4
CASSSWGEGEKLFF
>14|TRBV11-2|TRBJ1-4
CASSLGATNEKLFF
>13|TRBV6-2/TRBV6-3|TRBJ1-2
CASTPDRDRGYTF
>17|TRBV5-5|TRBJ2-2
CASSSWGVTANTGELFF
>14|TRBV7-2|TRBJ2-3
CASSPKGRTDTQYF
>15|TRBV19|TRBJ2-1
CATQTLAGGYNEQFF
>14|TRBV5-1|TRBJ1-1
CASSLQGVTGEAFF
>15|TRBV18|TRBJ1-2
CASSPGTGLARGYTF
>13|TRBV28|TRBJ2-7
CASRLGHAYEQYF
>17|TRBV3-1/TRBV3-2|TRBJ2-3
CASSQPRTSGDTDTQYF
>12|TRBV10-3|TRBJ2-7
CAISPAGDEQYF
>16|TRBV4-2|TRBJ1-2
CASSQNPGQGTYGYTF
>14|TRBV7-9|TRBJ2-1
CASSLAGASNEQFF
>12|TRBV12-3/TRBV12-4|TRBJ2-3
CASRPWGDTQYF
>15|TRBV18|TRBJ2-5
CASSHTYRGQETQYF
>16|TRBV19|TRBJ1-5
CATHGRAGYSNQPQHF
>14|TRBV6-8|TRBJ1-2
CASSYPQRVGGYTF
>11|TRBV2|TRBJ2-7
CASSSIYEQYF
>17|TRBV5-1|TRBJ2-3
CASSLALGTSGTDTQYF
>14|TRBV24-1|TRBJ2-2
CATQGQRNTGELFF
>13|TRBV11-1|TRBJ2-5
CASSLTGRETQYF
>11|TRBV12-3/TRBV12-4|TRBJ2-7
CASSSVYEQYF
>10|TRBV7-9|TRBJ2-7
CASSFNEQYF
>12|TRBV7-9|TRBJ2-7
CASRSYRDEQYF
>16|TRBV7-9|TRBJ2-2
CASSFLGQGGTGELFF